This T cell receptor (beta chain) stems from a study of T cell responses to AZD1222 COVID-19 vaccine. General study findings and limits: At baseline, seropositivity was found in only six AZD1222 recipients. CD4 TCRs associated with vaccination spanned spike, dominating at 160-218 and 743-854. Possibly, clonal diversity was underestimated; donors were largely white British and included more females. No day 14 peak samples; only post-peak repertoires were characterized.

On this clone itself: What it binds is unknown.

The data were produced by immunoSEQ multiplex PCR, yet TCRdb's version contains in-frame clones alone and is incomplete. The sample has about 110,000 clones; approximately 88% are singletons. CDR3 size: 16 residues. In germline, CDR1 is MDHEN, CDR2 SYDVKM. V was shortened by 5 bases and J by 0 bases, with 14 bases between the two germline ends. This clonotype was obtained from an adult in good health. The chain joins TRBV28 to TRBJ2-4; D is unclear. Sample: peripheral blood, taken on day 0 of AZD1222 vaccination. CDR3 coding DNA: TGTGCCAGCAGTCCATTTTTAATCCTAGCCAAAAACATTCAGTACTTC. It yields the protein CASSPFLILAKNIQYF. Together with reference TRBV28 and TRBJ2-4, the CDR3 gives the full variable domain: DVKVTQSSRYLVKRTGEKVFLECVQDMDHENMFWYRQDPGLGLRLIYFSYDVKMKEKGDIPEGYSVSREKKERFSLILESASTNQTSMYLCASSPFLILAKNIQYFGAGTRLSVL.